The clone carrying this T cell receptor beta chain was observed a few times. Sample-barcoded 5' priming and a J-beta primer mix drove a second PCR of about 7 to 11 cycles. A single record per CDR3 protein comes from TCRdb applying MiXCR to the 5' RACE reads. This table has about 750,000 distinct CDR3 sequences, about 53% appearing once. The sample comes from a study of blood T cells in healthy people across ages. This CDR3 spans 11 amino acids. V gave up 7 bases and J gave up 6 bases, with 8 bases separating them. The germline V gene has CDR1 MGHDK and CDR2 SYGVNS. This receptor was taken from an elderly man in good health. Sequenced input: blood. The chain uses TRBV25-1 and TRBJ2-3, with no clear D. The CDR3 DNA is TGTGCCAGCACGAATCGGGATACGCAGTATTTT. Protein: CASTNRDTQYF.